The T cell receptor (beta chain) described here comes from a study of blood T cells in healthy people across ages (dated by TCRdb to the mid-2010s). About the study as a whole: In model experiments, template switching captured roughly one uniquely barcoded TCR beta cDNA molecule for every two T cells. The study measured age-related changes in TCR beta repertoire diversity using deep sequencing normalized with unique cDNA molecular identifiers. Donors were grouped into four age groups: young (average roughly 17 years), middle-aged (39), aged (roughly 67) and long-lived (about 82). Donors of different ages were randomly distributed across sequencing lanes to avoid experimental bias. Two additional independent replicas of 1 million unique cDNA reads from the same blood draw were analyzed for two donors (one aged 18 to 30 and one aged 80 or older). Broader findings and caveats from the paper: Since profiling was done on bulk unsorted PBMCs, naive and antigen-experienced compartments could not be conclusively compared. Because the CMV infection status of the donors was unknown, age-related changes in expanded clonotypes may potentially have been confounded. Estimates of total diversity based on one million sequenced T cells were considered lower bounds and underestimates. As age increased, observed TCR beta diversity per million T cells dropped in a roughly linear way, and a significant reduction was already evident by age about 40. A strong correlation was found between observed TCR beta diversity and the percentage of naive T cells measured by flow cytometry. Compared with the aged group, the long-lived group had more naive CD4+ T cells, fewer expanded clones and increased TCR diversity, suggesting age selection.

CDR3 length: 15 amino acids, cysteine to phenylalanine. Just the 45-base CDR3 DNA is kept, in frame starting at base 1. The CDR1 and CDR2 encoded by the germline V gene (reference sequence) are LGHDT and YNNKEL. V is cut back by 7 bases and J by 2 bases, with 11 bases in the junction unmatched. Systemically healthy Caucasian individuals from Russia, some 38 in total and aged about 6 to 95 years, were included as donors. About 9.1 milliliters of peripheral blood were collected from each donor into EDTA-treated Vacutainer tubes. Ficoll-Paque density-gradient centrifugation was used to isolate PBMCs, with at least 6.5 million per sample. Total RNA was extracted from PBMCs with Trizol reagent, with at least 5 micrograms obtained per sample. For every donor, an aliquot of PBMCs went through flow cytometry to measure the percentages of naive CD45RAhigh/CD27high T cells. Turning to this clonotype: No antigen is known for it. No qualities accompany the bases; no much larger clone lies one base away.

The library was obtained by 5' RACE. These reads were obtained on an Illumina HiSeq 2500. A second 7 to 11 cycle PCR used a sample-barcoded 5' primer and a J-beta primer mix. Each TCR beta cDNA molecule received a unique molecular identifier from a template-switch 5' adaptor carrying 12 random nucleotides. At least 2.5 million CDR3-containing paired-end reads were obtained from each sample. The Mint cDNA synthesis kit, primed by a TRBC-specific oligonucleotide, was used to synthesize first-strand cDNA from all RNA. Following uracil-DNA glycosylase treatment, a first 18-cycle PCR with universal primers M1SS and BC2_uni_R was performed on all cDNA. The original pipeline was this. Each sample was normalized by randomly selecting 1 million high-quality reads, each carrying a distinct molecular identifier. Instead of being binned into consensus sequences, reads that shared molecular identifiers were thrown out. MiTCR, with a Q25 quality threshold and the strictest error-elimination algorithm, was used for CDR3 identification, clonotype clustering and error correction. A nonparametric unseen species model with Euler transformation was used to estimate a lower bound on total TCR beta diversity. The public reads were run again by TCRdb, first through fastp at Q25 and then through MiXCR, and only productive beta chains were kept. Entries that share a CDR3 protein sequence are merged under the most common genes and DNA. Clone size and V and J calls follow TCRdb, not the original study. For this sample there are around 1.5 million distinct CDR3 sequences; around 39% appear just once. 7.9% of the sample rests with the top ten.

The sequence joins TRBV3-1 to TRBJ2-7; TRBD2 aligns with 7 central bases. Sequenced input: blood. The sequence was collected from a woman aged 18 to 35 in good health. The CDR3 reads CASNPLAGETYEQYF. The base sequence is TGTGCCAGCAACCCCCTTGCGGGAGAAACCTACGAGCAGTACTTC.